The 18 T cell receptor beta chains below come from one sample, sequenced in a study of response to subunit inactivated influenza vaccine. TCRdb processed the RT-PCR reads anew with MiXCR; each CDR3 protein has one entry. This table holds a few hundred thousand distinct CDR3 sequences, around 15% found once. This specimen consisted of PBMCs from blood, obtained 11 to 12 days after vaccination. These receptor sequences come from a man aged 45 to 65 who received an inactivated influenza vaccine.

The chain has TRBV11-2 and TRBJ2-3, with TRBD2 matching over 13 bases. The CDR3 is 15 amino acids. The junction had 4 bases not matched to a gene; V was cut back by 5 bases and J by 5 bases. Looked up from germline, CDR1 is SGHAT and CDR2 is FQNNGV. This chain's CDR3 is CASSRTSGGRDTQYF. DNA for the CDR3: TGTGCCAGCAGCCGGACTAGCGGGGGCCGAGATACGCAGTATTTT.

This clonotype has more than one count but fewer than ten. The CDR3 loop is CASSWMTGNEQYF. CDR3 bases: TGTGCCAGCAGTTGGATGACAGGGAACGAGCAGTACTTC. V and J are TRBV27 and TRBJ2-7; TRBD1 agrees at 7 bases. Per germline, CDR1 MNHEY and CDR2 SMNVEV (reference sequence). Trimming at V came to 4 bases and at J to 5 bases, leaving 5 bases not matched to a gene. This CDR3 contains 13 residues.

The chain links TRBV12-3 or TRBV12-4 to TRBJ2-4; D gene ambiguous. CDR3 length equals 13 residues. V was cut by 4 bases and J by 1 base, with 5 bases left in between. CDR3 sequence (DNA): TGTGCCAGCAGTTCCAGGGCCAAAAACATTCAGTACTTC. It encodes CASSSRAKNIQYF.

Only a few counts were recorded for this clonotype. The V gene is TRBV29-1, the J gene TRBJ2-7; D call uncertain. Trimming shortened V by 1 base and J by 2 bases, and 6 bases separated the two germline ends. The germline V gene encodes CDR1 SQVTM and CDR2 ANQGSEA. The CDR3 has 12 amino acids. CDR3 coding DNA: TGCAGCGTTGAAGGCAGTGCCTACGAGCAGTACTTC. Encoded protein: CSVEGSAYEQYF.

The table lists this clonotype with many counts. CDR3 loop: CASSRGVSYNSPLHF. The CDR3 bases are TGTGCCAGCAGTCGGGGAGTCTCCTATAATTCACCCCTCCACTTT. V gene TRBV12-3 or TRBV12-4 combines with J gene TRBJ1-6; D is uncertain. The CDR3 is 15 amino acids. V lost 5 bases and J 0 bases, leaving 8 bases between the germline ends.

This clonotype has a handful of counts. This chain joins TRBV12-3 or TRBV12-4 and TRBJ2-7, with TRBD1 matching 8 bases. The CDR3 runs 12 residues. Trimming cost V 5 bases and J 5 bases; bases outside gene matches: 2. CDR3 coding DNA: TGTGCCAGCAGTCCGACAGGGGACGAGCAGTACTTC. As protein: CASSPTGDEQYF.

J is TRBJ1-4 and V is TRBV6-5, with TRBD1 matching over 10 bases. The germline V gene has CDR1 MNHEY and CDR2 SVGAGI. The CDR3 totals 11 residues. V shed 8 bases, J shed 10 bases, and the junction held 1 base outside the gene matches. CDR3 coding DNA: TGTGCCAGCCGGACAGGGGGAAAACTGTTTTTT. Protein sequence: CASRTGGKLFF.

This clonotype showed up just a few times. As DNA, the CDR3 is TGTGCCAGCAGTTACGACAGGGGGCGTGAAGCTTTCTTT. Translation: CASSYDRGREAFF. The chain recombines TRBV6-5 with TRBJ1-1; 10 bases map to TRBD1. From germline, CDR1 is MNHEY and CDR2 SVGAGI. V lost 2 bases and J lost 7; bases outside the gene matches: 1. This CDR3 is built from 13 residues.

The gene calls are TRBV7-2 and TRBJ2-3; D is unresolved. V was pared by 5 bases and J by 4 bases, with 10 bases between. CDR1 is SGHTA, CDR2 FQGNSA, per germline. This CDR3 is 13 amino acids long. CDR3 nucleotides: TGTGCCAGCAGCCGCCCCCCCTCAGATACGCAGTATTTT. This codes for CASSRPPSDTQYF.

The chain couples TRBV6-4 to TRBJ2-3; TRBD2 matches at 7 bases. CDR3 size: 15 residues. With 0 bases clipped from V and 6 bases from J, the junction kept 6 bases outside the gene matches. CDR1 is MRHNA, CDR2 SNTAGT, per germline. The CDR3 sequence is CASSDSGGTADTQYF. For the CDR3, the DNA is TGTGCCAGCAGTGACTCGGGGGGGACCGCCGATACGCAGTATTTT.

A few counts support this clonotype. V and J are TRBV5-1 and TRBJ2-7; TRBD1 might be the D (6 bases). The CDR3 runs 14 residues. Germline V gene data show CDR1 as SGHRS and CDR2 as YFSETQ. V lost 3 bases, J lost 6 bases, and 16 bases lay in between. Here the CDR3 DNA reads TGCGCCAGCAGCTGGCCACAGGGCTCCAGCGAGCAGTACTTC. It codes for CASSWPQGSSEQYF.

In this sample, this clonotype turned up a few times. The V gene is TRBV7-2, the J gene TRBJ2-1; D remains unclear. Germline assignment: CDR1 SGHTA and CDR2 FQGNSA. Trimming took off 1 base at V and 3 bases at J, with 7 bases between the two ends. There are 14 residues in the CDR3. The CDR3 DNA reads TGTGCCAGCAGCTTAGTACCCTTCTACAATGAGCAGTTCTTC. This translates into CASSLVPFYNEQFF.

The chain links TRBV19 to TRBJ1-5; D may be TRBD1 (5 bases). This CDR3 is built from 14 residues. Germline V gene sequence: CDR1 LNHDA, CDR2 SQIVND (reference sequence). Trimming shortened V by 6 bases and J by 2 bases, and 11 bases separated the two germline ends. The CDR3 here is CASSPWGGNQPQHF. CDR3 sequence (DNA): TGTGCCAGTAGCCCGTGGGGGGGCAATCAGCCCCAGCATTTT.

CDR3 region: CASVRVLGQKQYF. The CDR3 DNA follows: TGTGCCAGCGTCCGGGTTTTGGGACAGAAGCAGTACTTC. J is TRBJ2-7 and V is TRBV28; TRBD1 aligns across 7 bases. Trimming removed 8 bases from V and 8 bases from J; junction bases left unmatched: 12. The CDR3 extends over 13 amino acids. Germline V gene data show CDR1 as MDHEN and CDR2 as SYDVKM.

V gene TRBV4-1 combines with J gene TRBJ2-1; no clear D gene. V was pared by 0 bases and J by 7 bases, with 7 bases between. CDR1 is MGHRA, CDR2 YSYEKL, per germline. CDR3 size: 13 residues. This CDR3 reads CASSQESWNEQFF. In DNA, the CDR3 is TGCGCCAGCAGCCAAGAATCGTGGAATGAGCAGTTCTTC.

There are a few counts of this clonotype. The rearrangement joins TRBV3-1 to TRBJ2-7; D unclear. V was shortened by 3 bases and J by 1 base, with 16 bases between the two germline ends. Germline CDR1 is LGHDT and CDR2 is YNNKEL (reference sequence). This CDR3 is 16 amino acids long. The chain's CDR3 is CASSHSPASASYEQYF. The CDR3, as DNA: TGTGCCAGCAGCCACTCCCCTGCGAGTGCATCCTACGAGCAGTACTTC.

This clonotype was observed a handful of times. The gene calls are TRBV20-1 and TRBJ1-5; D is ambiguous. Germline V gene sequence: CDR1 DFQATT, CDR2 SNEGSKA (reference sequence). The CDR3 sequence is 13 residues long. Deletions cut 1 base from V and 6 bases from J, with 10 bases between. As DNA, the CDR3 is TGCAGTGCTAGAGCTCAGCCAGCTCAGCCCCAGCATTTT. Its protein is CSARAQPAQPQHF.

CDR3 region: CSARDAAGNRNEQFF. CDR3 DNA: TGCAGTGCTAGAGATGCCGCAGGGAACCGCAATGAGCAGTTCTTC. J is TRBJ2-1 and V is TRBV20-1; maybe TRBD1 (5 bases). The CDR3 sequence is 15 residues long. The V and J ends lost 0 bases and 6 bases respectively, with 15 bases between them. Germline V gene sequence: CDR1 DFQATT, CDR2 SNEGSKA (reference sequence).